The 21 T cell receptor beta chains below all came from one sample that was sequenced in a study of technical replicates of blood from a few donors. TCRdb keeps only in-frame clones here, not all; method: immunoSEQ multiplex PCR. The sample carries tens of thousands of clones, around 90% recorded once. The sequencing input was T cells isolated from PBMCs. The source is a human donor in good health.

This clone came up once. The CDR3 is CASSPGLAGTYEQYF. In DNA form, the CDR3 reads TGTGCCAGCAGTCCCGGACTAGCGGGGACCTACGAGCAGTACTTC. The genes are TRBV27 and TRBJ2-7, with 12 bases lining up with TRBD2. The CDR3 extends over 15 amino acids. J was trimmed by 2 bases and V by 5 bases; bases with no gene match: 4. The germline V gene encodes CDR1 MNHEY and CDR2 SMNVEV (reference sequence).

The gene calls are TRBV6-5 and TRBJ2-2, with 7 positions matching TRBD2. With 7 bases clipped from V and 5 bases from J, the junction kept 10 bases outside the gene matches. Germline V gives CDR1 MNHEY, CDR2 SVGAGI. The CDR3 is made up of 15 amino acids. CDR3 loop: CASNSGGGLTGELFF. The CDR3 DNA follows: TGTGCCAGCAACTCGGGGGGAGGATTAACCGGGGAGCTGTTTTTT.

V gene TRBV6-1 combines with J gene TRBJ2-3; D uncertain. The V and J ends lost 6 bases and 2 bases respectively, with 9 bases between them. CDR1 is MNHNS, CDR2 SASEGT, per germline. The CDR3 is made up of 13 amino acids. The DNA of the CDR3 is TGTGCCAGCAGGGCATCTCTCACAGATACGCAGTATTTT. As protein: CASRASLTDTQYF.

The chain links TRBV11-3 to TRBJ2-1, with D uncertain. This CDR3 has 14 residues. The germline V and J ends were trimmed by 2 bases and 8 bases, with 13 bases remaining between them. Per the germline V gene, CDR1 is SGHNT and CDR2 is YENEEA. CDR3 in amino acids: CASSLNSPPYEQFF. In nucleotides, the CDR3 is TGTGCCAGCAGCTTAAACAGCCCTCCATATGAGCAGTTCTTC.

V gene TRBV30 combines with J gene TRBJ2-7, with D maybe TRBD1 (6 bases). V dropped 4 bases and J dropped 0 bases, with 7 bases sitting between them. This CDR3 has 12 amino acids. Germline-derived CDR1 and CDR2 are GTSNPN and SVGIG (reference sequence). The CDR3 protein is CAWNRASYEQYF. CDR3 DNA sequence: TGTGCCTGGAACAGGGCCTCCTACGAGCAGTACTTC.

The chain carries TRBV4-2 and TRBJ2-3; 11 bases map to TRBD2. Germline CDR1 is LGHNA and CDR2 is YNFKEQ. The CDR3 spans 17 residues. The J segment lost 4 bases and the V segment lost 0 bases, leaving 6 bases of the junction unmatched. CDR3 nucleotide sequence: TGTGCCAGCAGCCAAGATAGAACTAGCGGGAGATCAGATACGCAGTATTTT. It is translated as CASSQDRTSGRSDTQYF.

The rearrangement joins TRBV5-1 to TRBJ2-5; TRBD2 matches at 8 bases. Germline CDR1 reads SGHRS; CDR2 reads YFSETQ. After removal of 4 bases from V and 4 bases from J, the junction contained 9 bases not matched to a gene. CDR3 length: 15 amino acids. The CDR3 region has the DNA TGCGCCAGCAGCCTGGGGACTAGGGTTGGAGAGACCCAGTACTTC. It yields the protein CASSLGTRVGETQYF.

This chain uses TRBV5-1 with TRBJ1-3; D is ambiguous. The CDR3 sequence is 15 residues long. The V and J ends lost 0 bases and 7 bases respectively, with 14 bases between them. Per the germline V gene, CDR1 is SGHRS and CDR2 is YFSETQ. CDR3 residues: CASSLATGVWNTIYF. The CDR3, as DNA: TGCGCCAGCAGCTTGGCCACGGGAGTCTGGAACACCATATATTTT.

The chain joins TRBV30 to TRBJ2-1, with a possible D match to TRBD1 (6 bases). The V end lost 1 base, the J end lost 7 bases, and 11 bases lay between the germline ends. Germline CDR1 GTSNPN, CDR2 SVGIG (reference sequence). CDR3 size: 13 residues. In DNA, the CDR3 is TGTGCCTGGAGTGGTGACAGGACAAATGAGCAGTTCTTC. As protein: CAWSGDRTNEQFF.

The rearrangement links TRBV29-1 to TRBJ2-7; no reliable D call. The V and J ends lost 5 bases and 3 bases respectively, with 14 bases between them. CDR1 SQVTM and CDR2 ANQGSEA come from the germline V gene. This CDR3 has 13 amino acids. CDR3 sequence: CSVLDDNFYEQYF. Written as DNA, the CDR3 is TGCAGCGTTCTTGACGACAACTTCTACGAGCAGTACTTC.

The J gene is TRBJ1-1, the V gene TRBV9, with 7 nucleotides matching TRBD1. Per the germline V gene, CDR1 is SGDLS and CDR2 is YYNGEE. This CDR3 has 16 residues. The junction had 12 bases not matched to a gene; V was cut back by 0 bases and J by 7 bases. CDR3 in amino acids: CASSVESWQGGDEAFF. In nucleotides, the CDR3 is TGTGCCAGCAGCGTAGAATCGTGGCAGGGGGGTGATGAAGCTTTCTTT.

The chain joins TRBV11-3 to TRBJ1-3; D remains ambiguous. This CDR3 is 15 amino acids long. The germline gives CDR1 SGHNT, CDR2 YENEEA. With 1 base removed from V and 0 bases from J, the gap between germline ends came to 7 bases. CDR3 sequence reads: CASSLGHASGNTIYF. In DNA form, the CDR3 reads TGTGCCAGCAGCTTAGGACATGCCTCTGGAAACACCATATATTTT.

The rearrangement uses TRBV7-2 and TRBJ2-3; 13 nucleotides align to TRBD2. The CDR3 length is 16 residues. Trimming removed 4 bases from V and 2 bases from J; junction bases left unmatched: 3. CDR1 and CDR2 from the germline V gene are SGHTA and FQGNSA. The CDR3 sequence is CASSSGLAGNTDTQYF. DNA of the CDR3: TGTGCCAGCAGCTCGGGACTAGCGGGAAACACAGATACGCAGTATTTT.

The chain joins TRBV19 to TRBJ2-2; 9 positions agree with TRBD2. The CDR3 extends over 16 amino acids. Germline V gene lookup returns CDR1 LNHDA and CDR2 SQIVND (reference sequence). J was trimmed by 7 bases and V by 3 bases; bases with no gene match: 9. DNA of the CDR3: TGTGCCAGTAGTATGCGGGAGGGCCGGAGTAGCGGGGAGCTGTTTTTT. It codes for CASSMREGRSSGELFF.

The CDR3, as DNA: TGCGCCAGCAGCTTGGCACAGGTGGTTGAAACTGAAGCTTTCTTT. This codes for CASSLAQVVETEAFF. This sequence joins TRBV5-1 and TRBJ1-1, with D possibly being TRBD1 (5 bases). The CDR3 length is 15 residues. Germline assignment: CDR1 SGHRS and CDR2 YFSETQ. Trimming shortened V by 0 bases and J by 5 bases, and 14 bases separated the two germline ends.

The chain uses TRBV30 and TRBJ2-3; D is uncertain. Germline V gene data show CDR1 as GTSNPN and CDR2 as SVGIG (reference sequence). The CDR3 is 16 amino acids. The ends were cut back, 1 base at V and 4 bases at J, with 18 bases in the middle. The CDR3 spells CAWSAGPHESPDTQYF. DNA for the CDR3: TGTGCCTGGAGTGCAGGCCCACATGAATCTCCAGATACGCAGTATTTT.

The CDR3 DNA is TGTGCCAGCAGGGACTATCACAATGAGCAGTTCTTC. This encodes CASRDYHNEQFF. This chain joins TRBV2 and TRBJ2-1; maybe TRBD2 (6 bases). This CDR3 contains 12 residues. The germline V and J ends were trimmed by 6 bases and 5 bases, with 8 bases remaining between them. Germline V gives CDR1 SNHLY, CDR2 FYNNEI.

The rearrangement joins TRBV6-1 to TRBJ1-2; D call uncertain. Germline V CDR1 and CDR2: MNHNS, SASEGT. V lost 3 bases and J lost 0, with 8 bases in between. This CDR3 region has 14 residues. DNA for the CDR3: TGTGCCAGCAGTGAGGCAGTTTCTAACTATGGCTACACCTTC. It encodes CASSEAVSNYGYTF.

The CDR3 bases are TGTGCCAGCAGCCTACTAGCGGGCGAGTACAATGAGCAGTTCTTC. Residues: CASSLLAGEYNEQFF. J is TRBJ2-1 and V is TRBV7-6, with TRBD2 matching over 9 bases. The CDR3 extends over 15 amino acids. CDR1 is SGHVS and CDR2 is FNYEAQ in the germline V gene. The junction had 6 bases not matched to a gene; V was cut back by 5 bases and J by 4 bases.

The chain couples TRBV28 to TRBJ1-5, with 9 nucleotides matching TRBD1. The CDR3 consists of 18 residues. Germline trimming cut 7 bases from V and 4 bases from J; bases unmatched to any gene: 17. Germline lookup yields CDR1 MDHEN and CDR2 SYDVKM. CDR3 amino acids: CASTPSLGQGKGNQPQHF. The DNA for the CDR3 is TGTGCCAGCACACCCTCATTGGGACAGGGTAAAGGGAATCAGCCCCAGCATTTT.

The chain recombines TRBV5-1 with TRBJ2-2; D possibly corresponds to TRBD1 (5 bases). Trimming cost V 0 bases and J 2 bases, with 11 bases left between them. The length of the CDR3 is 16 residues. Germline assignment: CDR1 SGHRS and CDR2 YFSETQ. In DNA form, the CDR3 reads TGCGCCAGCAGCTTGGCCCTCAGGGAAAACACCGGGGAGCTGTTTTTT. It codes for CASSLALRENTGELFF.